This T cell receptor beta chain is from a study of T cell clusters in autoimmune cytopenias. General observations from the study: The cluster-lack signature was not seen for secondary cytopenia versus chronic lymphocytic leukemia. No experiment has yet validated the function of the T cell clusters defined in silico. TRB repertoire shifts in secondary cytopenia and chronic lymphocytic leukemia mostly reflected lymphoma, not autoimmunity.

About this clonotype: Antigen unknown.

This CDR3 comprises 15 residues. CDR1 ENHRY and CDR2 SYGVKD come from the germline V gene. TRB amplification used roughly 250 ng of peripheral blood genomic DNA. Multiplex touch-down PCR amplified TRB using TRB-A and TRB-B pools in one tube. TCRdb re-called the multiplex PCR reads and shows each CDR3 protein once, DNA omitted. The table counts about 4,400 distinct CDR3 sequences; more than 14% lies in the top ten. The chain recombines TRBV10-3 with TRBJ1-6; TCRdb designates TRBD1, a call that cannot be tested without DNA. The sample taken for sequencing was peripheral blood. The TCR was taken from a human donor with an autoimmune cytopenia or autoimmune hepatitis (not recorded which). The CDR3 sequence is CAISEGGRGATPLHF.